This T cell receptor (beta chain) is drawn from a study of blood T cell repertoires in COVID-19. Background on the study: The United States, Italy and Spain were the sources of the acute and convalescent COVID-19 samples. PBMCs, B-cell-depleted T cells, or T cells were the source of the cDNA or gDNA that made up the material.

Per the original methods: It was from reference gene primer amplification that nucleated cell counts were estimated. Sequencing was performed with immunoSEQ multiplex PCR; in TCRdb, only in-frame clones are kept and a portion is missing. That table is the source of V, J and clone size, and D and trimming were worked out from the DNA. The table has around 63,000 clones, approximately 88% seen once; the top ten hold over 3.5%. J was trimmed by 5 bases and V by 5 bases; bases with no gene match: 11. The germline CDR1 and CDR2 sequences are LGHNT and FRNRAP. This CDR3 is 15 amino acids long. The sequence was collected from a man in his forties or fifties with active COVID-19. The chain couples TRBV12-5 to TRBJ2-5, with 7 positions matching TRBD1. The sample consisted of peripheral blood. CDR3 sequence: CASGSGQDSFETQYF. The CDR3 coding sequence is TGTGCTAGTGGTAGTGGACAGGATTCCTTTGAGACCCAGTACTTC.